A selection of T cell receptor beta chains follows, all from one sample in a study of blood T cell repertoires in COVID-19. Only in-frame clones appear in the TCRdb table, and some are missing; sequencing was by immunoSEQ multiplex PCR. The sample carries some 450,000 clones, roughly 90% recorded once. The specimen was peripheral blood. Receptor source: a man in his late teens or twenties with COVID-19, enrolled during active disease. CDR3s include the opening cysteine and the closing phenylalanine or tryptophan. A D gene is named only where the DNA matches it firmly. Size is omitted from some rows. Given values are once, few, many or a class for expanded clones.

D,V,size,length,J,CDR3,DNA
TRBD1,TRBV2,NA,16,TRBJ1-3,CASRDRDSISGNTIYF,TGTGCCAGCAGAGACCGGGACAGCATCTCTGGAAACACCATATATTTT
TRBD1,TRBV6-5,NA,14,TRBJ2-7,CASRQGGPPYEQYF,TGTGCCAGCCGACAGGGGGGGCCTCCCTACGAGCAGTACTTC
TRBD1,TRBV11-3,once,14,TRBJ1-2,CASSPNRGDGGYTF,TGTGCCAGCAGCCCTAACAGGGGCGACGGTGGCTACACCTTC
TRBD2,TRBV27,NA,13,TRBJ2-3,CASSLTSSGTQYF,TGTGCCAGCAGTTTGACTAGCTCCGGTACGCAGTATTTT
NA,TRBV15,NA,14,TRBJ1-5,CATSRGREDQPQHF,TGTGCCACCAGCAGAGGCCGGGAAGATCAGCCCCAGCATTTT
NA,TRBV2,NA,15,TRBJ1-1,CASSNREGGSTEAFF,TGTGCCAGCAGTAACCGGGAGGGGGGGAGCACTGAAGCTTTCTTT
TRBD1,TRBV27,NA,15,TRBJ2-1,CASSSDRDPYNEQFF,TGTGCCAGCAGTAGCGACAGGGACCCCTACAATGAGCAGTTCTTC
NA,TRBV11-3,NA,14,TRBJ2-1,CASSLRQIHNEQFF,TGTGCCAGCAGCTTGAGGCAAATCCACAATGAGCAGTTCTTC
NA,TRBV24-1,NA,14,TRBJ2-2,CATRPTGNTGELFF,TGTGCCACCAGACCGACAGGGAACACCGGGGAGCTGTTTTTT
NA,TRBV2,NA,13,TRBJ1-5,CASSERGDQPQHF,TGTGCCAGCAGTGAAAGGGGCGATCAGCCCCAGCATTTT
TRBD1,TRBV5-1,NA,16,TRBJ2-2,CASSWRGQENTGELFF,TGCGCCAGCAGCTGGCGGGGACAGGAGAACACCGGGGAGCTGTTTTTT
TRBD1,TRBV5-1,NA,17,TRBJ1-5,CARQHLQGASSNQPQHF,TGCGCCAGACAACATTTACAGGGGGCATCTAGCAATCAGCCCCAGCATTTT
TRBD1,TRBV10-2,NA,15,TRBJ1-1,CASSPGGSENTEAFF,TGCGCCAGCAGTCCAGGGGGCAGTGAGAACACTGAAGCTTTCTTT
NA,TRBV19,NA,14,TRBJ1-3,CASSNSPSGNTIYF,TGTGCCAGTAGTAACAGCCCTTCTGGAAACACCATATATTTT
TRBD1,TRBV24-1,NA,14,TRBJ2-2,CATSDRGHTGELFF,TGTGCCACCTCAGACAGGGGGCACACCGGGGAGCTGTTTTTT
NA,TRBV20-1,NA,16,TRBJ2-1,CSASGFLNNVVDEQFF,TGCAGTGCTAGTGGGTTTTTGAACAACGTTGTGGATGAGCAGTTCTTC
NA,TRBV29-1,NA,14,TRBJ2-6,CSVAEGAGANVLTF,TGCAGCGTTGCTGAGGGCGCTGGGGCCAACGTCCTGACTTTC
TRBD1,TRBV19,NA,17,TRBJ2-7,CASSGLPGQGSSYEQYF,TGTGCCAGTAGTGGACTCCCGGGACAGGGATCATCCTACGAGCAGTACTTC
NA,TRBV4-1,NA,16,TRBJ2-3,CASSQDPSGFPDTQYF,TGCGCCAGCAGCCAAGATCCGAGTGGTTTCCCAGATACGCAGTATTTT
TRBD2,TRBV2,NA,16,TRBJ2-1,CASRRLAGTEWAEQFF,TGTGCCAGCAGACGACTAGCGGGGACGGAGTGGGCTGAGCAGTTCTTC
NA,TRBV6-2/TRBV6-3,NA,14,TRBJ2-5,CASSYSGGSETQYF,TGTGCCAGCAGTTACTCAGGAGGGTCGGAGACCCAGTACTTC
TRBD1,TRBV5-5,once,15,TRBJ1-1,CASSLLGGFGTEAFF,TGTGCCAGCAGCTTACTAGGGGGCTTTGGCACTGAAGCTTTCTTT
NA,TRBV12-5,NA,13,TRBJ1-1,CASGFDSDTEAFF,TGTGCTAGTGGTTTTGATTCGGACACTGAAGCTTTCTTT
TRBD2,TRBV7-8,NA,14,TRBJ2-7,CASGTSGGPYEQYF,TGTGCCAGCGGAACTAGCGGGGGTCCCTACGAGCAGTACTTC
NA,TRBV27,NA,11,TRBJ2-3,CASTSTDTQYF,TGTGCCAGCACCTCCACAGATACGCAGTATTTT
NA,TRBV2,few,15,TRBJ1-3,CASRAGGASGNTIYF,TGTGCCAGCAGGGCCGGCGGCGCCTCTGGAAACACCATATATTTT
NA,TRBV4-1,NA,15,TRBJ1-5,CASSQTRVSNQPQHF,TGCGCCAGCAGCCAGACCAGGGTTAGCAATCAGCCCCAGCATTTT
TRBD1,TRBV7-9,NA,15,TRBJ2-7,CASSRRAGGPYEQYF,TGTGCCAGCAGCCGACGTGCAGGGGGCCCCTACGAGCAGTACTTC